This T cell receptor (beta chain) was identified during a study of graft-versus-host responses after intestinal transplantation. Study observations and caveats: An association linked early post-transplant HvG declines with peak circulating GvH clone levels. Across patients carrying graft-donor T cell macrochimerism, allografts held high graft-versus-host to host-versus-graft clonal ratios.

The length of the CDR3 is 14 residues. Trimming cost V 0 bases and J 0 bases, with 7 bases left between them. CDR1 is SGHNT and CDR2 is YYREEE in the germline V gene (reference sequence). This clone appeared a single time. Antigen unknown. The data were produced by immunoSEQ multiplex PCR, yet TCRdb's version contains in-frame clones alone and is incomplete. The table shows approximately 70,000 clones, with about nine tenths occurring only once. Marrow collected post-transplant originated from the posterior iliac crest or another site. The starting material was bone marrow, obtained 700 to 850 days after intestinal transplantation. The chain combines TRBV5-4 with TRBJ2-7; D is unclear. This sequence originates from a human patient who received an intestinal transplant, so some T cells may come from the graft donor. DNA of the CDR3: TGTGCCAGCAGCTTGGGTCTTAACTCCTACGAGCAGTACTTC. Its translation: CASSLGLNSYEQYF. The variable domain in full, with the rest retrieved from reference TRBV5-4 and TRBJ2-7, is ETGVTQSPTHLIKTRGQQVTLRCSSQSGHNTVSWYQQALGQGPQFIFQYYREEENGRGNFPPRFSGLQFPNYSSELNVNALELDDSALYLCASSLGLNSYEQYFGPGTRLTVT.